The 30 T cell receptor beta chains below were found in one sample sequenced in a study of Ad26.COV2.S vaccination and SARS-CoV-2 variants. Profiled with immunoSEQ multiplex PCR; TCRdb holds only in-frame clones, not every one. The data hold about 320,000 clones, with just under 85% observed a single time. As for treatment: some 19 received Ad26.COV2.S at low or high dose, single or two shots; 5 received placebo; per-sample allocation not given. Samples were taken on day 63 after the first vaccine or placebo injection. The sample was peripheral blood, taken in a trial of Ad26.COV2.S vaccine versus placebo. The origin of the receptors is a person aged 18-65 years who received the Ad26.COV2.S COVID-19 vaccine or a placebo.

The chain is built from TRBV6-5 and TRBJ2-7; D is uncertain. CDR3 length equals 12 residues. Trimming removed 6 bases from V and 3 bases from J, with 9 bases in between. The germline V gene encodes CDR1 MNHEY and CDR2 SVGAGI. Here the CDR3 DNA reads TGTGCCAGCAGCCAACACGTCTACGAGCAGTACTTC. Protein product: CASSQHVYEQYF.

J is TRBJ1-2 and V is TRBV5-1, with 12 bases matching TRBD1. After removal of 4 bases from V and 7 bases from J, the junction contained 8 bases not matched to a gene. Germline-derived CDR1 and CDR2 are SGHRS and YFSETQ. The CDR3 runs 15 residues. This CDR3 is CASSMEGQGASGYTF. CDR3 in DNA: TGCGCCAGCAGCATGGAGGGACAGGGGGCTTCTGGCTACACCTTC.

The chain is built from TRBV4-1 and TRBJ1-3; D might be TRBD1 (5 bases). Germline CDR1 is MGHRA and CDR2 is YSYEKL. CDR3 length: 16 residues. The ends were cut back, 4 bases at V and 2 bases at J, with 15 bases in the middle. CDR3 bases: TGCGCCAGCAGCCTTCTCCAGGGAATAGCTGGAAACACCATATATTTT. This sequence encodes CASSLLQGIAGNTIYF.

This clone was picked up one time. V gene TRBV10-3 combines with J gene TRBJ2-1; D gene uncertain. V gave up 6 bases and J gave up 2 bases, with 11 bases separating them. Germline assignment: CDR1 ENHRY and CDR2 SYGVKD. This CDR3 region has 14 residues. CDR3 protein: CAISLQMAYNEQFF. As DNA, the CDR3 is TGTGCCATCAGCCTACAGATGGCCTACAATGAGCAGTTCTTC.

This sequence joins TRBV19 and TRBJ1-5, with D unclear. The V end lost 5 bases, the J end lost 5 bases, and 10 bases lay between the germline ends. The CDR3 is 13 amino acids. Germline V CDR1 and CDR2: LNHDA, SQIVND (reference sequence). The CDR3: CASSSRGDQPQHF. The CDR3 bases are TGTGCCAGTAGTTCACGTGGGGATCAGCCCCAGCATTTT.

This clone occurred once. The chain couples TRBV24-1 to TRBJ2-1; 15 positions match TRBD2. CDR3 size: 17 residues. The junction had 3 bases not matched to a gene; V was cut back by 4 bases and J by 3 bases. Germline CDR1 and CDR2: KGHDR and SFDVKD. CDR3 protein: CATSDTGLAGGYNEQFF. In DNA, the CDR3 is TGTGCCACCAGTGACACGGGACTAGCGGGGGGCTACAATGAGCAGTTCTTC.

The chain joins TRBV7-3 to TRBJ1-6; D gene ambiguous. Looked up from germline, CDR1 is SGHTA and CDR2 is FQGTGA. V lost 1 base and J 4 bases, leaving 8 bases between the germline ends. This CDR3 has 15 amino acids. The CDR3 sequence is CASSLNAGYNSPLHF. The CDR3 coding sequence is TGTGCCAGCAGCTTAAATGCCGGATATAATTCACCCCTCCACTTT.

The CDR3 here is CASSEDAAGEKLFF. The CDR3 DNA reads TGTGCCAGCTCAGAGGACGCAGCGGGTGAAAAACTGTTTTTT. This sequence joins TRBV18 and TRBJ1-4; D unresolved. The CDR3 covers 14 residues. Trimming removed 5 bases at V and 7 bases at J, with 14 bases between. Germline V lookup: CDR1 KGHSH, CDR2 LQKENI.

This clone was counted only a few times. The chain employs TRBV28 and TRBJ1-1, with D perhaps TRBD1 (5 bases). V gave up 8 bases and J gave up 1 base, with 17 bases separating them. The CDR3 covers 15 residues. In germline, CDR1 is MDHEN, CDR2 SYDVKM. The DNA for the CDR3 is TGTGCCAGCGGACGGAGTGGGACGGGGAACACTGAAGCTTTCTTT. It translates to CASGRSGTGNTEAFF.

J is TRBJ2-1 and V is TRBV7-9, with TRBD1 matching over 7 bases. Germline values: CDR1 SEHNR, CDR2 FQNEAQ (reference sequence). The CDR3 sequence is 14 residues long. Losses at the gene ends were 5 bases for V and 0 bases for J; bases not matched to a gene: 1. Here the CDR3 reads CASSQGVSYNEQFF. For the CDR3, the DNA is TGTGCCAGCAGCCAGGGGGTCTCCTACAATGAGCAGTTCTTC.

The J gene is TRBJ2-3, the V gene TRBV7-8, with unresolved D. V was pared by 4 bases and J by 3 bases, with 20 bases between. CDR1 is SGHVS, CDR2 FQNEAQ, per germline. This CDR3 region has 17 residues. DNA of the CDR3: TGTGCCAGCAGCTCCACTGCTTCCCGAACGAGGACAGATACGCAGTATTTT. This gives the protein CASSSTASRTRTDTQYF.

The rearrangement uses TRBV6-2 or TRBV6-3 and TRBJ2-5; 11 bases are a match to TRBD2. Germline V gives CDR1 MNHEY, CDR2 SVGEGT. The V segment lost 4 bases and the J segment 4 bases; nucleotides outside the gene matches: 11. The CDR3 extends over 17 amino acids. Here the CDR3 DNA reads TGTGCCAGCAGTTTGGGACTAGCGGCCTCCATGGGAGAGACCCAGTACTTC. Protein: CASSLGLAASMGETQYF.

In its sample, this clone was seen once. The V gene is TRBV9, the J gene TRBJ1-2; a possible D gene is TRBD1 (6 bases). Germline V CDR1 and CDR2: SGDLS, YYNGEE. V lost 4 bases and J 0 bases, leaving 13 bases between the germline ends. The CDR3 is made up of 15 amino acids. CDR3 DNA: TGTGCCAGCAGCCCCCGGGGGGCACCTAACTATGGCTACACCTTC. It is translated as CASSPRGAPNYGYTF.

The V gene is TRBV5-1, the J gene TRBJ1-6; tentatively, D is TRBD1 (6 bases). Germline assignment: CDR1 SGHRS and CDR2 YFSETQ. V shed 4 bases and J shed 9 bases, with 17 bases lying between them. This CDR3 is built from 15 residues. CDR3 in amino acids: CASSEILGGSSPLHF. CDR3 in DNA: TGCGCCAGCAGCGAGATTTTAGGGGGGAGTTCACCCCTCCACTTT.

This chain links TRBV5-1 with TRBJ1-1; D gene unclear. This CDR3 is built from 13 residues. Germline V lookup: CDR1 SGHRS, CDR2 YFSETQ. Deletions cut 5 bases from V and 2 bases from J, with 10 bases between. The CDR3 here is CASRVEANTEAFF. In DNA, the CDR3 is TGCGCCAGCAGGGTGGAGGCAAACACTGAAGCTTTCTTT. Using reference TRBV5-1 and TRBJ1-1 for the parts outside the CDR3, the full variable domain is KAGVTQTPRYLIKTRGQQVTLSCSPISGHRSVSWYQQTPGQGLQFLFEYFSETQRNKGNFPGRFSGRQFSNSRSEMNVSTLELGDSALYLCASRVEANTEAFFGQGTRLTVV.

The gene calls are TRBV10-2 and TRBJ2-7; a possible D gene is TRBD1 (5 bases). CDR3 length: 14 residues. Between the trimmed V and J ends, which lost 8 bases and 0 bases, there was a span of 14 bases. Germline lookup yields CDR1 WSHSY and CDR2 SAAADI. CDR3 loop: CASSIGVSSYEQYF. The CDR3 nucleotides read TGCGCCAGCTCAATAGGGGTAAGCTCCTACGAGCAGTACTTC.

The rearrangement links TRBV6-5 to TRBJ2-5; the D call may be TRBD1 or TRBD2 (5 bases each). Trimming pared 6 bases from V and 3 bases from J, leaving 11 bases between. CDR1 is MNHEY and CDR2 is SVGAGI in the germline V gene. CDR3 length: 13 amino acids. CDR3 loop: CASSRDREETQYF. The CDR3 nucleotides are TGTGCCAGCAGCCGGGACCGAGAAGAGACCCAGTACTTC.

The chain uses TRBV5-1 and TRBJ2-1, with D perhaps TRBD2 (6 bases). CDR3 length equals 14 residues. The germline V gene encodes CDR1 SGHRS and CDR2 YFSETQ. V was trimmed by 4 bases and J by 2 bases, leaving 10 bases between them. CDR3 loop: CASSRDSPYNEQFF. For the CDR3, the DNA is TGCGCCAGCAGCAGGGACTCCCCCTACAATGAGCAGTTCTTC.

V usage is TRBV19 and J usage is TRBJ1-5; a weak D match, TRBD1 (5 bases). The germline gives CDR1 LNHDA, CDR2 SQIVND (reference sequence). This CDR3 spans 17 amino acids. The V end was cut by 0 bases, the J end by 0 bases, with 12 bases between. The CDR3 DNA sequence: TGTGCCAGTAGTATAGATTCGAGACAGCGTAGCAATCAGCCCCAGCATTTT. It is translated as CASSIDSRQRSNQPQHF.

V gene TRBV3-1 (or the pseudogene TRBV3-2) combines with J gene TRBJ2-3; D is possibly TRBD1 (6 bases). V was pared by 5 bases and J by 7 bases, with 10 bases between. Germline-derived CDR1 and CDR2 are LGHDT and YNNKEL (reference sequence). The CDR3 is 12 amino acids. The CDR3 here is CASSYTGNTQYF. The CDR3 DNA reads TGTGCCAGCAGCTATACAGGGAATACGCAGTATTTT.

This chain connects TRBV15 to TRBJ1-2; the match to TRBD1 covers 7 bases. Germline values: CDR1 LNHNV, CDR2 YYDKDF (reference sequence). Trimming cost V 3 bases and J 4 bases; bases outside gene matches: 2. CDR3 length equals 13 residues. The CDR3 loop reads CATSRDRTYGYTF. CDR3 nucleotide sequence: TGTGCCACCAGCAGGGACAGGACCTATGGCTACACCTTC.

V gene TRBV7-9 combines with J gene TRBJ1-1, with D possibly being TRBD1 (5 bases). Per the germline V gene, CDR1 is SEHNR and CDR2 is FQNEAQ (reference sequence). V lost 2 bases and J lost 2, with 15 bases in between. The CDR3 consists of 16 residues. The CDR3 DNA sequence: TGTGCCAGCAGCTTAAGTGGTTGGGGGTTTAACACTGAAGCTTTCTTT. Its protein product is CASSLSGWGFNTEAFF.

The J gene is TRBJ1-5, the V gene TRBV3-1 (or the pseudogene TRBV3-2); a weak D match, TRBD1 (6 bases). The CDR3 covers 14 residues. Germline V CDR1 and CDR2: LGHDT, YNNKEL (reference sequence). V lost 3 bases and J lost 2, with 8 bases in between. CDR3 region: CASSQRGGNQPQHF. DNA of the CDR3: TGTGCCAGCAGCCAGAGGGGGGGCAATCAGCCCCAGCATTTT.

This clone was counted between two and nine times. J is TRBJ2-1 and V is TRBV5-8; D remains unclear. The CDR3 covers 11 residues. V lost 2 bases, J lost 8 bases, and 5 bases lay in between. Germline V gene lookup returns CDR1 SGHTS and CDR2 YDEGEE. The CDR3 DNA reads as TGTGCCAGCAGCTTTGAGCATGAGCAGTTCTTC. Translated, it gives CASSFEHEQFF.

This chain joins TRBV7-9 and TRBJ2-6, with unresolved D. Germline V CDR1 and CDR2: SEHNR, FQNEAQ (reference sequence). Trimming took 1 base from V and 7 from J, leaving 11 bases between them. The CDR3 has 15 residues. CDR3 DNA: TGTGCCAGCAGCTTAGGGTCCTGGGGAGCCAACGTCCTGACTTTC. Translating it yields CASSLGSWGANVLTF.

This clone was seen only once. The chain links TRBV2 to TRBJ1-5, with 8 positions matching TRBD1. CDR1 is SNHLY, CDR2 FYNNEI, per germline. Trimming cost V 2 bases and J 5 bases; bases outside gene matches: 2. The CDR3 consists of 14 residues. The CDR3 DNA reads TGTGCCAGCAGTGAACGACAGGGGCATCAGCCCCAGCATTTT. Its translation: CASSERQGHQPQHF.

The chain uses TRBV2 and TRBJ2-5; 15 nucleotides agree with TRBD2. J lost 4 bases, V lost 6 bases, and 6 bases had no gene match. The CDR3 is 16 residues long. Germline lookup yields CDR1 SNHLY and CDR2 FYNNEI. The CDR3 coding sequence is TGTGCCAGCAGCCGGGGACTAGCGGGGGGCCGAGAGACCCAGTACTTC. Encoded protein: CASSRGLAGGRETQYF.

The genes are TRBV7-9 and TRBJ2-3; the match to TRBD2 covers 12 bases. The germline V gene encodes CDR1 SEHNR and CDR2 FQNEAQ (reference sequence). There are 13 residues in the CDR3. V gave up 5 bases and J gave up 12 bases; unmatched junction bases: 6. CDR3 DNA sequence: TGTGCCAGCAGCCTCACTAGCGGGGGGTACCAGTATTTT. Its translation: CASSLTSGGYQYF.

The J gene is TRBJ1-5, the V gene TRBV6-4; TRBD1 might be the D (5 bases). Germline V gene lookup returns CDR1 MRHNA and CDR2 SNTAGT. V lost 2 bases, J lost 0 bases, and 20 bases lay in between. This CDR3 region has 19 residues. CDR3 sequence: CASSDPSGAGPYSNQPQHF. The CDR3, as DNA: TGTGCCAGCAGTGACCCTTCCGGGGCCGGACCTTATAGCAATCAGCCCCAGCATTTT.

This clone was observed many times. J is TRBJ1-6 and V is TRBV5-1, with D uncertain. V lost 4 bases to trimming and J lost 8 bases, with 7 bases between them. The CDR3 totals 12 residues. Germline V CDR1 and CDR2: SGHRS, YFSETQ. The CDR3: CASSRPDSPLHF. CDR3 nucleotide sequence: TGCGCCAGCAGCCGTCCCGATTCACCCCTCCACTTT.